This T cell receptor (beta chain) was profiled in a study of cytomegalovirus exposure and HLA in healthy donors. General study points: The study designated around 150 TCR beta chains cytomegalovirus-associated. Most TCRs appeared rarely, but some public TCRs recurred in many donors. Testing in vitro showed a few CMV-associated chains specific for CMV antigens. According to reports, the classifier identified cytomegalovirus status with high specificity and sensitivity.

This CDR3 comprises 14 residues. V lost 0 bases to trimming and J lost 3 bases, with 7 bases between them. Germline V gene data show CDR1 as SGHRS and CDR2 as YFSETQ. In regard to this clone: Its target is unknown.

Here immunoSEQ multiplex PCR was the method, and the copy in TCRdb shows in-frame clones only, minus some. The table lists around 300,000 clones, 65% to 90% of them singletons. The TCR originated in a woman aged 18-29 years in good health and CMV-seronegative. The chain has TRBV5-1 and TRBJ1-3; D is unclear. Material: PBMCs. The CDR3 DNA follows: TGCGCCAGCAGCTTGGAAACAGATGGAAACACCATATATTTT. It specifies CASSLETDGNTIYF.